The clone carrying this T cell receptor (beta chain) was counted a single time. What it binds is not known. An assay was performed, and its level was deep. Repertoires were generated with immunoSEQ multiplex PCR, while TCRdb's copy carries only in-frame clones and drops some. The sample yields roughly 1,000,000 clones, 75% to 80% seen once. This sample was included in a study of shared clonotypes between healthy human individuals. Study-wide context: Plates per donor: three CD4 naive, three CD4 memory, two CD8 naive, one CD8 memory.

Findings and limits, study-wide: Large sequencing depth failed to make sorted-subset sequencing complete, rarefaction showed. Apart from blood, nothing was sampled; tissue repertoires likely differ.

Looked up from germline, CDR1 is LNHNV and CDR2 is YYDKDF (reference sequence). Trimming pared 0 bases from V and 0 bases from J, leaving 24 bases between. This CDR3 is built from 21 residues. This TCR came from a man aged 18 to 30 in good health. Some clones in this sample may be carry-over from other donors' samples. The sequenced sample was memory CD4+ T cells from PBMCs. Subset specified: CD45RA-negative fraction. This chain uses TRBV15 with TRBJ2-1, with D perhaps TRBD2 (6 bases). CDR3 sequence (DNA): TGTGCCACCAGCAGAGAGTTCAGGCGGGGACTCATCTTAAGCTCCTACAATGAGCAGTTCTTC. Translated, it gives CATSREFRRGLILSSYNEQFF.